The 11 T cell receptor beta chains reported below all come from one sample, sequenced in a study of spatial heterogeneity in lung cancer. Time point defined: sample taken at primary tumor resection. TCRdb ran MiXCR on the 5' RACE reads and lists one entry per CDR3 protein. The table records some 40,000 distinct CDR3 sequences, approximately 3% of them present only once. This material consisted of normal lung tissue next to the tumor, taken at surgery. These receptors originate from a male donor with early-stage non-small cell lung cancer.

The sample holds many counts of this clonotype. The chain employs TRBV19 and TRBJ2-7, with TRBD1 matching 7 bases. CDR1 and CDR2 from the germline V gene are LNHDA and SQIVND (reference sequence). The CDR3 has 13 amino acids. J was trimmed by 6 bases and V by 1 base; bases with no gene match: 3. CDR3 protein: CASSIGQGREQYF. In DNA form, the CDR3 reads TGTGCCAGTAGTATAGGACAGGGCCGCGAGCAGTACTTC.

As regards this clonotype: A much larger clone sits a single nucleotide away, making a read error possible. The rearrangement joins TRBV27 to TRBJ2-5; D remains ambiguous. The germline gives CDR1 MNHEY, CDR2 SMNVEV (reference sequence). The CDR3 runs 13 residues. Written as DNA, the CDR3 is TGTGCCGGCAGAAAAGCAGCCCAAGAGACCCAGTACTTC. This encodes CAGRKAAQETQYF.

This clonotype was counted at least ten times. The chain carries TRBV7-2 and TRBJ2-5; 8 nucleotides line up with TRBD2. CDR1 is SGHTA, CDR2 FQGNSA, per germline. This CDR3 has 18 residues. The ends lost 5 bases at V and 3 bases at J; junction bases unmatched: 17. The DNA for the CDR3 is TGTGCCAGCAGCCCCGCTTTCCGGACTAGCCCACTGGAAGAGACCCAGTACTTC. Translation gives CASSPAFRTSPLEETQYF.

This clonotype was observed at least ten times. CDR3 loop: CASSTAGGNEQFF. In DNA form, the CDR3 reads TGTGCCAGTAGTACGGCGGGGGGCAATGAGCAGTTCTTC. This sequence joins TRBV19 and TRBJ2-1; 8 nucleotides match TRBD2. Germline CDR1 and CDR2: LNHDA and SQIVND (reference sequence). After removal of 4 bases from V and 6 bases from J, the junction contained 2 bases not matched to a gene. The CDR3 runs 13 residues.

This clonotype has a count of ten or more. The chain is built from TRBV10-1 and TRBJ2-3, with 9 bases lining up with TRBD2. The CDR3 totals 16 residues. The germline V gene has CDR1 WNHNN and CDR2 SYGVQD (reference sequence). Trimming removed 4 bases from V and 2 bases from J; junction bases left unmatched: 7. In DNA form, the CDR3 reads TGCGCCAGCAGTGCGACTAGCGGCGGATTCACAGATACGCAGTATTTT. It is translated as CASSATSGGFTDTQYF.

This clonotype was recorded at least ten times. The chain couples TRBV12-3 or TRBV12-4 to TRBJ1-1; no reliable D call. The length of the CDR3 is 14 residues. Trimming left V 3 bases short and J 0 bases short, with 8 bases between. The CDR3 coding sequence is TGTGCCAGCAGTTTCAAGACCATGAACACTGAAGCTTTCTTT. This gives the protein CASSFKTMNTEAFF.

This clonotype is termed medium-sized. The chain combines TRBV6-5 with TRBJ2-3, with D perhaps TRBD1 or TRBD2 (5 bases each). Trimming shortened V by 2 bases and J by 4 bases, and 7 bases separated the two germline ends. CDR3 size: 13 residues. The germline V gene encodes CDR1 MNHEY and CDR2 SVGAGI. The CDR3 spells CASSYLGADTQYF. In DNA, the CDR3 is TGTGCCAGCAGTTACCTGGGGGCAGATACGCAGTATTTT.

In its sample, this clonotype was seen many times. The chain is built from TRBV29-1 and TRBJ1-1; D is ambiguous. In germline, CDR1 is SQVTM, CDR2 ANQGSEA. This CDR3 is 14 amino acids long. V lost 1 base and J lost 6, with 15 bases in between. The CDR3, as DNA: TGCAGCGTTGAAGCCTCCTGGGGTATAGCTGAAGCTTTCTTT. Amino acids: CSVEASWGIAEAFF. Full variable domain (outside the CDR3, taken from reference TRBV29-1 and TRBJ1-1): SAVISQKPSRDICQRGTSLTIQCQVDSQVTMMFWYRQQPGQSLTLIATANQGSEATYESGFVIDKFPISRPNLTFSTLTVSNMSPEDSSIYLCSVEASWGIAEAFFGQGTRLTVV.

This clonotype has at least ten counts. The rearrangement links TRBV7-2 to TRBJ2-5; no clear D gene. The CDR3 runs to 11 residues. Germline CDR1 SGHTA, CDR2 FQGNSA. V dropped 6 bases and J dropped 2 bases, with 4 bases sitting between them. The CDR3 bases are TGTGCCAGCAGTTATCAAGAGACCCAGTACTTC. This codes for CASSYQETQYF.

This clonotype has a count of ten or more. The CDR3 sequence: CASSQAESLPFPKEQYF. CDR3 nucleotides: TGTGCCAGCAGCCAAGCTGAATCACTGCCGTTTCCTAAAGAGCAGTACTTC. The chain joins TRBV3-1 to TRBJ2-7; D not certain. The CDR3 contains 17 residues. Germline CDR1 and CDR2: LGHDT and YNNKEL (reference sequence). The ends were cut back, 1 base at V and 7 bases at J, with 23 bases in the middle.

This clonotype was found many times. V is TRBV3-1 and J is TRBJ1-2; D remains unclear. CDR3 length: 12 amino acids. Germline V gives CDR1 LGHDT, CDR2 YNNKEL (reference sequence). Trimming shortened V by 3 bases and J by 8 bases, and 10 bases separated the two germline ends. The CDR3, as DNA: TGTGCCAGCAGCCAGCGGTACGGGGGCTACACCTTC. Translated: CASSQRYGGYTF.